The T cell receptor beta chain described here comes from a study of CD8+ T cells in alopecia areata. Study details: Treated patients took oral tofacitinib at 5 to 10 mg twice daily.

Whole-study findings and limits: Normal scalp showed lower clonality than lesional scalp, especially alopecia totalis/universalis.

The sequencing template was cDNA reverse transcribed from extracted RNA. Generated by immunoSEQ multiplex PCR, the TCRdb table keeps only in-frame clones and is missing some. Here the sample spans roughly 150,000 clones, about 53% being singletons. In the case of this clone: The antigen remains unidentified.

This TCR derives from a human donor with alopecia areata. The sequencing used CD8+ T cells sorted from blood, collected at week 0.

DNA of the CDR3: TGTGCCAGCAGGGACGCGACAGGGGACACCGGGGAGCTGTTTTTT. Protein sequence: CASRDATGDTGELFF. This chain joins TRBV7-8 and TRBJ2-2, with 8 bases aligning to TRBD1. V lost 6 bases, J lost 3 bases, and 6 bases stayed unmatched. The CDR3 consists of 15 residues. The V gene's germline CDR1 is SGHVS and CDR2 FQNEAQ.